This T cell receptor beta chain was documented in a study of STAT5B mutations in CD4+ large granular lymphocyte leukemia. With 5 bases removed from V and 10 bases from J, the gap between germline ends came to 17 bases. Germline V CDR1 and CDR2: SEHNR, FQNEAQ (reference sequence). The CDR3 is 13 amino acids. Libraries were prepared by immunoSEQ multiplex PCR; TCRdb keeps only in-frame clonotypes and omits some of them. The table has more than 30,000 clones, more than 65% seen once. This clone came up a few times. Sequencing was carried out using CD4+ T cells from blood buffy coats. The source is a human donor in good health. The chain joins TRBV7-9 to TRBJ1-1; no clear D gene. The CDR3 nucleotides read TGTGCCAGCAGCCCACAGCCCCCTCGGGGAGCTTTCTTT. Residues: CASSPQPPRGAFF.